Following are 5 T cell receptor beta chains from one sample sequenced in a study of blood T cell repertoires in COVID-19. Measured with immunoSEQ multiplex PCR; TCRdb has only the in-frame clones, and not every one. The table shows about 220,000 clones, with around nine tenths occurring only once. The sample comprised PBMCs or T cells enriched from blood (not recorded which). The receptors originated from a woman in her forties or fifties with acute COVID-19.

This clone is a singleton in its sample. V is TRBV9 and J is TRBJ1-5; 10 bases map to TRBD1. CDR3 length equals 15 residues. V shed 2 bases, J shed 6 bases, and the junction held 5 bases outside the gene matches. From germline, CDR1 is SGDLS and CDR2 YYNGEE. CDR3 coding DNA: TGTGCCAGCAGCGTGGCCGGGACAGGGGTTCAGCCCCAGCATTTT. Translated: CASSVAGTGVQPQHF.

This CDR3 reads CAWASSGTRPSKNIQYF. DNA of the CDR3: TGTGCCTGGGCCTCCTCCGGGACACGACCTTCCAAAAACATTCAGTACTTC. This chain joins TRBV30 and TRBJ2-4, with a weak D call TRBD1 (6 bases). The CDR3 loop spans 17 amino acids. V was cut by 5 bases and J by 2 bases, with 22 bases left in between. Germline-derived CDR1 and CDR2 are GTSNPN and SVGIG (reference sequence).

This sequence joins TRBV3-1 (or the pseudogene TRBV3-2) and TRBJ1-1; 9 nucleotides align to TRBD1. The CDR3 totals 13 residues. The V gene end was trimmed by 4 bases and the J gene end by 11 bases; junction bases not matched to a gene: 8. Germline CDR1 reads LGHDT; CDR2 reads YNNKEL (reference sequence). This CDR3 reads CASSRGQGIGAFF. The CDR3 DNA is TGTGCCAGCAGCCGAGGACAGGGGATAGGGGCTTTCTTT.

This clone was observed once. The CDR3 sequence is CASSFSFLGSGSGDTQYF. CDR3 in DNA: TGTGCCAGCAGTTTCTCCTTCTTGGGTAGCGGGAGTGGAGATACGCAGTATTTT. The rearrangement links TRBV28 to TRBJ2-3, with 9 bases lining up with TRBD2. The V segment lost 3 bases and the J segment 5 bases; nucleotides outside the gene matches: 15. CDR1 MDHEN and CDR2 SYDVKM come from the germline V gene. The CDR3 is made up of 18 amino acids.

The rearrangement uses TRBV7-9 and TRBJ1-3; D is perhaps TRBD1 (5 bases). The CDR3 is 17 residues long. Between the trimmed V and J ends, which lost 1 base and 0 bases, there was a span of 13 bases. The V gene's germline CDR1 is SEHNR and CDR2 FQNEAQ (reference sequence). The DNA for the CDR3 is TGTGCCAGCAGCTTAGGGAGGGGAAGACGCTCTGGAAACACCATATATTTT. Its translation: CASSLGRGRRSGNTIYF.